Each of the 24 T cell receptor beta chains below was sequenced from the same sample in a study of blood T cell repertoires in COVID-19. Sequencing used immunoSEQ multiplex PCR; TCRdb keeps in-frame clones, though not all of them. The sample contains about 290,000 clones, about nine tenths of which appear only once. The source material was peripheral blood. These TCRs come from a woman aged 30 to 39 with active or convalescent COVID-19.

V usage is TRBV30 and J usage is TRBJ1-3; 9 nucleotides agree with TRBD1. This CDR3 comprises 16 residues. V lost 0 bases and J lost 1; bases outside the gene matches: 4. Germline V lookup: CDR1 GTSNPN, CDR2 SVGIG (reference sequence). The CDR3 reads CAWSVAGTGSGNTIYF. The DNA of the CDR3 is TGTGCCTGGAGTGTAGCCGGGACAGGGTCTGGAAACACCATATATTTT.

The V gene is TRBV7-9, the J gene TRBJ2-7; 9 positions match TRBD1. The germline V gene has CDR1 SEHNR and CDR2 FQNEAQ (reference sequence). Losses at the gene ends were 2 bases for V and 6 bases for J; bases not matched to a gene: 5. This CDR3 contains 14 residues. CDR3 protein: CASSLLDRGGEQYF. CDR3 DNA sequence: TGTGCCAGCAGCTTATTGGACAGGGGCGGCGAGCAGTACTTC.

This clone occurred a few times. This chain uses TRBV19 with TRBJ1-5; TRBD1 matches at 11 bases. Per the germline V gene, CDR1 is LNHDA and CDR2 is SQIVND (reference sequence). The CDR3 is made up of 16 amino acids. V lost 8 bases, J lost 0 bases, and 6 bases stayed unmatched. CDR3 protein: CASGGTGGDSNQPQHF. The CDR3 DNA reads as TGTGCCAGTGGTGGGACAGGGGGGGATAGCAATCAGCCCCAGCATTTT.

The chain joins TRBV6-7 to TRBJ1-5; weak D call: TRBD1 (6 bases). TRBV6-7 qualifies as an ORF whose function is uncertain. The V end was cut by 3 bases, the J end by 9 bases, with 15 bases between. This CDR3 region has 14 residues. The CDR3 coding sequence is TGTGCCAGCAGTTATACCGGGAGGGGGTTGCCCCAGCATTTT. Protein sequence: CASSYTGRGLPQHF.

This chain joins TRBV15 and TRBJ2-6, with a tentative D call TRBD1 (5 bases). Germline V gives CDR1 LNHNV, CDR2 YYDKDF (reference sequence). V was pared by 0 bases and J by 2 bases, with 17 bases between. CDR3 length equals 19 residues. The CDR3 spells CATSREAAGPPAGANVLTF. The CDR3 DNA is TGTGCCACCAGCAGAGAGGCCGCAGGGCCCCCCGCTGGGGCCAACGTCCTGACTTTC. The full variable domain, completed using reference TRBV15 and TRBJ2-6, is DAMVIQNPRYQVTQFGKPVTLSCSQTLNHNVMYWYQQKSSQAPKLLFHYYDKDFNNEADTPDNFQSRRPNTSFCFLDIRSPGLGDTAMYLCATSREAAGPPAGANVLTFGAGSRLTVL.

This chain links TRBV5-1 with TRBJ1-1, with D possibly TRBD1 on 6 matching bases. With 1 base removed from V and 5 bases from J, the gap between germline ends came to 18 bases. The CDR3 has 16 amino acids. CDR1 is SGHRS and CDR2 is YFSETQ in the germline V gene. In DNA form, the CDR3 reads TGCGCCAGCAGCTTGTGGGCAGGGGCAGGGTTTACTGAAGCTTTCTTT. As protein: CASSLWAGAGFTEAFF.

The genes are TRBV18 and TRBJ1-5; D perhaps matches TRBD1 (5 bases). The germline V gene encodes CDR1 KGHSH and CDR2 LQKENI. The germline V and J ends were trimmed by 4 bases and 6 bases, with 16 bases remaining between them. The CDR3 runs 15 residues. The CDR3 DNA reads TGTGCCAGCTCACTTGGCGGGGCGGGAGGTCAGCCCCAGCATTTT. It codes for CASSLGGAGGQPQHF.

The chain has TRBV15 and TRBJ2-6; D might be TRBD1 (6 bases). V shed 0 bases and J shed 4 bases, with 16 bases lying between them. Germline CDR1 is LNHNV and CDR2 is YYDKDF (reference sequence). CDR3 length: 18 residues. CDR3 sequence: CATSREEGGPRGANVLTF. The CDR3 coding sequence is TGTGCCACCAGCAGAGAAGAAGGGGGACCTAGGGGGGCCAACGTCCTGACTTTC.

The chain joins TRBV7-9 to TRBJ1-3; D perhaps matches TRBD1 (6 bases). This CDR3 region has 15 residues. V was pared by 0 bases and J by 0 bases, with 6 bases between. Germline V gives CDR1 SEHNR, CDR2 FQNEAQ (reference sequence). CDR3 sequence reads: CASSLAQGSGNTIYF. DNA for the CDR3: TGTGCCAGCAGCTTAGCACAGGGCTCTGGAAACACCATATATTTT.

CDR3 DNA: TGCGCCAGCAGCTTGGTCTCTCGAGATACGCAGTATTTT. It specifies CASSLVSRDTQYF. The J gene is TRBJ2-3, the V gene TRBV5-1; D is unresolved. Looked up from germline, CDR1 is SGHRS and CDR2 is YFSETQ. V lost 0 bases to trimming and J lost 5 bases, with 7 bases between them. The CDR3 sequence is 13 residues long.

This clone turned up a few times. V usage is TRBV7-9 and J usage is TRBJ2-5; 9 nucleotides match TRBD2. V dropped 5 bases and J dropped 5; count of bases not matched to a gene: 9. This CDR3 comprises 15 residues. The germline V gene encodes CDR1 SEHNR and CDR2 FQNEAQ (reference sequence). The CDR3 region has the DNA TGTGCCAGCAGCGACCTCGGCGGGGGGGCGGAGACCCAGTACTTC. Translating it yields CASSDLGGGAETQYF. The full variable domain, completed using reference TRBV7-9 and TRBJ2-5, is DTGVSQNPRHKITKRGQNVTFRCDPISEHNRLYWYRQTLGQGPEFLTYFQNEAQLEKSRLLSDRFSAERPKGSFSTLEIQRTEQGDSAMYLCASSDLGGGAETQYFGPGTRLLVL.

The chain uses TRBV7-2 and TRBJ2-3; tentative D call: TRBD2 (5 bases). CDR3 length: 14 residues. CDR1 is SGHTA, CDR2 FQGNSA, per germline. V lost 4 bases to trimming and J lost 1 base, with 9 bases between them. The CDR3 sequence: CASSSRLRTDTQYF. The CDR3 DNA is TGTGCCAGCAGCTCCCGACTACGCACAGATACGCAGTATTTT. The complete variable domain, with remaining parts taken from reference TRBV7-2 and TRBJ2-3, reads GAGVSQSPSNKVTEKGKDVELRCDPISGHTALYWYRQSLGQGLEFLIYFQGNSAPDKSGLPSDRFSAERTGGSVSTLTIQRTQQEDSAVYLCASSSRLRTDTQYFGPGTRLTVL.

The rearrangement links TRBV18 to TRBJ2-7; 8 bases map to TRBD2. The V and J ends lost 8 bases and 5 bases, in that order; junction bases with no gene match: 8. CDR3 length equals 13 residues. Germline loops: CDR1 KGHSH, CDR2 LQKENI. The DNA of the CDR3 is TGTGCCAGCCAGGCGGGGGGCCGCAACGAGCAGTACTTC. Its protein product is CASQAGGRNEQYF.

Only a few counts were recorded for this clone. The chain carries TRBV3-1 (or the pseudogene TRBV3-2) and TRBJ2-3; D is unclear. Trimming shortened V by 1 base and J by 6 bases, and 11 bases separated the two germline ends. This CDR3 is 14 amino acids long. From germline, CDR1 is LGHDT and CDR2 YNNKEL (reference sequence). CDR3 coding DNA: TGTGCCAGCAGCCAAGGGTTGCAGGCGGATACGCAGTATTTT. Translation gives CASSQGLQADTQYF.

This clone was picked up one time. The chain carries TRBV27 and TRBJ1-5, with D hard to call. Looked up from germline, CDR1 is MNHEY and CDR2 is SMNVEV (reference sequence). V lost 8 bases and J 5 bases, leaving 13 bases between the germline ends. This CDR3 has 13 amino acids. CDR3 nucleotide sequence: TGTGCCAGCGCCCTGGTCGGGGATCAGCCCCAGCATTTT. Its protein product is CASALVGDQPQHF.

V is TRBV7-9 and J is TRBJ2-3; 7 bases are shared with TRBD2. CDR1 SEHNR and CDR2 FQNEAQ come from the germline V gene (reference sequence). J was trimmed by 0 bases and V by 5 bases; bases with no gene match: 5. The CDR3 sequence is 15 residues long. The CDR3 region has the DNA TGTGCCAGCAGCAGCGCGCGGGGGAGCACAGATACGCAGTATTTT. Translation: CASSSARGSTDTQYF.

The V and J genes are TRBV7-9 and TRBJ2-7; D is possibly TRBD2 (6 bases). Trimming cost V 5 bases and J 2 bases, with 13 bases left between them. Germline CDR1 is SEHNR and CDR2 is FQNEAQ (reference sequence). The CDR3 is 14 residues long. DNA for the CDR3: TGTGCCAGCAGCCCGCGGGACGGCACCTACGAGCAGTACTTC. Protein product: CASSPRDGTYEQYF.

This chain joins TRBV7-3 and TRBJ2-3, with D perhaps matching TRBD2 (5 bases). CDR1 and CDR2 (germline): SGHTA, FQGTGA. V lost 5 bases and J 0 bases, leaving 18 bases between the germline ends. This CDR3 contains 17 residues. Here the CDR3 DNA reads TGTGCCAGCAGCCCCACGCTACAAGGCGGGAGCACAGATACGCAGTATTTT. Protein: CASSPTLQGGSTDTQYF.

DNA of the CDR3: TGCAGTGCTAGTTGGTCGTCGCGTTACAATGAGCAGTTCTTC. This encodes CSASWSSRYNEQFF. The V call is TRBV20-1, the J call TRBJ2-1; D is uncertain. The length of the CDR3 is 14 residues. Trimming cost V 3 bases and J 4 bases, with 13 bases left between them. Germline-derived CDR1 and CDR2 are DFQATT and SNEGSKA (reference sequence).

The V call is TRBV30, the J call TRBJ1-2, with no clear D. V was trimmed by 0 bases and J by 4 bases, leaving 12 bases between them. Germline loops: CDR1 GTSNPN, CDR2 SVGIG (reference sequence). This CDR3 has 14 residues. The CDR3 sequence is CAWSVGSGGYGYTF. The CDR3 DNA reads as TGTGCCTGGAGTGTGGGTTCCGGAGGCTATGGCTACACCTTC.

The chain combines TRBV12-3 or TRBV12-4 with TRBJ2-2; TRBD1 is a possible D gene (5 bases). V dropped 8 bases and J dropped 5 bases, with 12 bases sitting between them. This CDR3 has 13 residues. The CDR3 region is CASQRGRTGELFF. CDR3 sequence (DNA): TGTGCCAGCCAAAGGGGTCGGACCGGGGAGCTGTTTTTT.

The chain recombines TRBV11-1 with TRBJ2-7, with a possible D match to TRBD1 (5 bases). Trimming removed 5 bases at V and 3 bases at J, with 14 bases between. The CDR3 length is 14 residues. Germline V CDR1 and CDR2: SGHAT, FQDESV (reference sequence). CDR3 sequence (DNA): TGTGCCAGCAGCCTCACCCCCCAGGGCTACGAGCAGTACTTC. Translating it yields CASSLTPQGYEQYF.

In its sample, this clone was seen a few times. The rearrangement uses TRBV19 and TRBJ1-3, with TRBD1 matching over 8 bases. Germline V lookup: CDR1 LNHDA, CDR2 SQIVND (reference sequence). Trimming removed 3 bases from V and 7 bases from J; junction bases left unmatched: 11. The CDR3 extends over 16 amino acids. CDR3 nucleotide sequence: TGTGCCAGTAGTATCGTCGGGACAGGCCTAGGGAACACCATATATTTT. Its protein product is CASSIVGTGLGNTIYF.

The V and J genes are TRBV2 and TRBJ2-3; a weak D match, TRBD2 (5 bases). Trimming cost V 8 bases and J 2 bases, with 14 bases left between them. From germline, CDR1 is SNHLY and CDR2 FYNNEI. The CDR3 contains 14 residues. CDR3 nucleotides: TGTGCCAGCTTTCGACGGGAAGACACAGATACGCAGTATTTT. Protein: CASFRREDTDTQYF.